One and the same sample provided the 9 T cell receptor beta chains below, sequenced in a study of blood T cell repertoires in COVID-19. Repertoires were generated with immunoSEQ multiplex PCR, while TCRdb's copy carries only in-frame clones and drops some. The sample records some 150,000 clones, around 85% being singletons. The specimen sequenced was peripheral blood. These receptors came from a man in his fifties or sixties with acute or convalescent COVID-19.

The V and J genes are TRBV14 and TRBJ1-1; 7 positions match TRBD1. From germline, CDR1 is SGHDN and CDR2 FVKESK. The trim removed 5 bases at V and 1 base at J, leaving 13 bases unmatched. The CDR3 covers 17 residues. The CDR3 DNA is TGTGCCAGCAGCTCACGGACAGGAGGCCTTAGGAACACTGAAGCTTTCTTT. Residues: CASSSRTGGLRNTEAFF. Variable domain in full (rest from reference TRBV14 and TRBJ1-1): EAGVTQFPSHSVIEKGQTVTLRCDPISGHDNLYWYRRVMGKEIKFLLHFVKESKQDESGMPNNRFLAERTGGTYSTLKVQPAELEDSGVYFCASSSRTGGLRNTEAFFGQGTRLTVV.

The chain combines TRBV7-8 with TRBJ2-3; TRBD2 aligns across 10 bases. J lost 2 bases, V lost 5 bases, and 7 bases had no gene match. Looked up from germline, CDR1 is SGHVS and CDR2 is FQNEAQ. The CDR3 runs to 16 residues. The CDR3 nucleotides read TGTGCCAGCAGCCCGTGGACTAGCGGTGCCACAGATACGCAGTATTTT. This gives the protein CASSPWTSGATDTQYF.

V and J are TRBV29-1 and TRBJ1-5; D is ambiguous. The CDR3 runs to 12 residues. The germline gives CDR1 SQVTM, CDR2 ANQGSEA. V was trimmed by 4 bases and J by 0 bases, leaving 4 bases between them. The CDR3, as DNA: TGCAGCGTTGGCTATAGCAATCAGCCCCAGCATTTT. The encoded protein is CSVGYSNQPQHF.

The rearrangement links TRBV4-2 to TRBJ2-7; 11 bases fit TRBD2. The CDR3 has 18 residues. After removal of 1 base from V and 3 bases from J, the junction contained 11 bases not matched to a gene. In germline, CDR1 is LGHNA, CDR2 YNFKEQ. In DNA form, the CDR3 reads TGTGCCAGCAGCCAAGGGACTACTAGCGGGGGCAACTACTACGAGCAGTACTTC. This translates into CASSQGTTSGGNYYEQYF.

The rearrangement links TRBV6-5 to TRBJ2-5, with 9 bases matching TRBD1. V was pared by 5 bases and J by 5 bases, with 6 bases of the junction left unmatched. Germline V gene sequence: CDR1 MNHEY, CDR2 SVGAGI. The CDR3 loop spans 14 amino acids. The DNA for the CDR3 is TGTGCCAGCAGTCGTACAGGGGGCGGGGAGACCCAGTACTTC. Amino acid sequence: CASSRTGGGETQYF.

The rearrangement joins TRBV14 to TRBJ1-2; TRBD1 aligns across 7 bases. Unmatched junction bases numbered 6, after V lost 2 bases and J lost 3 bases. This CDR3 region has 15 residues. In germline, CDR1 is SGHDN, CDR2 FVKESK. The CDR3 region has the DNA TGTGCCAGCAGCCAATTGACAGGGCGCGACTATGGCTACACCTTC. The encoded protein is CASSQLTGRDYGYTF.

On this clone: Other DNA sequences in the sample encode the same CDR3. DNA for the CDR3: TGTGCCAGCTCACCTCAGGGGGCCCGGGAGACCCAGTACTTC. This gives the protein CASSPQGARETQYF. The chain combines TRBV18 with TRBJ2-5, with TRBD1 identical over 8 bases. Trimming removed 3 bases from V and 5 bases from J; junction bases left unmatched: 5. CDR3 length equals 14 residues. Germline-derived CDR1 and CDR2 are KGHSH and LQKENI.

Turning to this clone: Germline is not matched at one junction end, which may reflect a read error. The chain joins TRBV7-7 to TRBJ2-5, with 10 bases aligning to TRBD2. Germline-derived CDR1 and CDR2 are SSHAT and FNYEAQ (reference sequence). CDR3 length: 15 residues. In DNA, the CDR3 is TGTGCTAGCAGCCAACAGAGCGGGAGGGGAGAGACCCAGTACTTC. Its translation is CASSQQSGRGETQYF.

This clone was observed a handful of times. The chain joins TRBV29-1 to TRBJ1-2; 7 bases are a match to TRBD1. V lost 0 bases and J lost 4; bases outside the gene matches: 8. Germline assignment: CDR1 SQVTM and CDR2 ANQGSEA. CDR3 length equals 15 residues. Here the CDR3 reads CSVEDTGVSGYGYTF. Written as DNA, the CDR3 is TGCAGCGTTGAAGACACAGGGGTATCTGGCTATGGCTACACCTTC.